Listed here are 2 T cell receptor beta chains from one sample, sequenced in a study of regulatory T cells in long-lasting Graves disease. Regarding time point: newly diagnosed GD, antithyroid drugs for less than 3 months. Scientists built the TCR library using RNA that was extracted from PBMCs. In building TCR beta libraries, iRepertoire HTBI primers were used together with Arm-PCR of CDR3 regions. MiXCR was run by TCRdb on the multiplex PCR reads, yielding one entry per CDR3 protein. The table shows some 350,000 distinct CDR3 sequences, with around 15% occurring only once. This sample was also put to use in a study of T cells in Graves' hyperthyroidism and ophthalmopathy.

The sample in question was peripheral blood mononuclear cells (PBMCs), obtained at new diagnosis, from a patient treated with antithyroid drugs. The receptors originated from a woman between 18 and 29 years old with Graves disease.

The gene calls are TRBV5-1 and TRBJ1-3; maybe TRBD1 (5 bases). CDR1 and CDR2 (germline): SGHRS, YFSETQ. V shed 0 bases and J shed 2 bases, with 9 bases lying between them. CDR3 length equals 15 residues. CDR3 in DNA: TGCGCCAGCAGCTTGGGGGGGAATACTGGAAACACCATATATTTT. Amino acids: CASSLGGNTGNTIYF.

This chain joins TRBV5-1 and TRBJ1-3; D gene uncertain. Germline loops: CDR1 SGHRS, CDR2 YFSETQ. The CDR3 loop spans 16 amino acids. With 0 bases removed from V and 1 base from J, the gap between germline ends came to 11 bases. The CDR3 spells CASSLVLGGSGNTIYF. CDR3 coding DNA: TGCGCCAGCAGCTTGGTCTTGGGTGGTTCTGGAAACACCATATATTTT.